This T cell receptor beta chain originates from a study of post-analysis software for immune sequencing data. Researchers reported that TCR beta cDNA libraries carried unique molecular identifiers. It was from roughly 1.1 to 9.2 million T cells that 450,000 to 550,000 cDNA molecules came. TCRdb re-analysed the PCR reads in MiXCR, keeping a single row per CDR3 protein. The sample contains hundreds of thousands of distinct CDR3 sequences, over 45% of which appear only once. Study-wide findings and caveats: Relative to controls, patients with multiple sclerosis showed significantly lower normalized Chao1 diversity. The F measure placed samples prepared in the same batch into strongly shared clusters.

This clonotype was picked up a small number of times. Its target is unknown. This clonotype originated in a girl aged 2-10 years with multiple sclerosis. Material: blood.

CDR3 DNA: TGTGCCAGCAGTTACTTCACTAGCGGGAGCCCCTACAATGAGCAGTTCTTC. Translation: CASSYFTSGSPYNEQFF. The rearrangement uses TRBV6-5 and TRBJ2-1, with TRBD2 matching 11 bases. Looked up from germline, CDR1 is MNHEY and CDR2 is SVGAGI. The CDR3 consists of 17 residues. The V and J ends lost 1 base and 2 bases, in that order; junction bases with no gene match: 4.